This TCR beta chain emerged from a study of blood T cell repertoires in COVID-19. Looking at the study overall: Acute and convalescent COVID-19 samples came from the United States, Italy and Spain. The analysed material was cDNA or gDNA that came from T cells, B-cell-depleted T cells, or PBMCs.

The germline CDR1 and CDR2 sequences are SNHLY and FYNNEI. V was shortened by 7 bases and J by 8 bases, with 17 bases between the two germline ends. The CDR3 extends over 14 amino acids. Authors' data handling: Using reference gene primer amplification, nucleated cell counts were estimated. Clones were read by immunoSEQ multiplex PCR, and TCRdb kept only the in-frame ones, dropping some. D and trimming were read from the DNA, whereas the V and J calls and clone size are those reported in that table. This sample has about 150,000 clones, with approximately 87% found just once. Sequenced material: peripheral blood. The J gene is TRBJ1-4, the V gene TRBV2; a possible D gene is TRBD1 (5 bases). This TCR was sampled from a man older than 75 with acute or convalescent COVID-19. The CDR3 loop is CASKRDGGEEKLFF. The DNA of the CDR3 is TGTGCCAGCAAGAGAGACGGGGGGGAAGAAAAACTGTTTTTT.